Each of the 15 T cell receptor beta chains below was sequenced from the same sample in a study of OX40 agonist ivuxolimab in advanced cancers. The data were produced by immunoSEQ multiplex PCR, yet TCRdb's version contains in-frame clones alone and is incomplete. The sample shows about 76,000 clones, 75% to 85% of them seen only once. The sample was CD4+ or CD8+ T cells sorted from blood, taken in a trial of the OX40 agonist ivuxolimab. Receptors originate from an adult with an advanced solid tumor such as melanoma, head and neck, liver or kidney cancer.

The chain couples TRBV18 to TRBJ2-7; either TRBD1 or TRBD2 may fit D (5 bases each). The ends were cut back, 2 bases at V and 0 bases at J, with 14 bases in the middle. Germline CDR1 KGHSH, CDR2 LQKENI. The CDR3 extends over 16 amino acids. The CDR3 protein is CASSPTQTGPSYEQYF. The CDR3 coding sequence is TGTGCCAGCTCACCAACCCAAACGGGACCCTCCTACGAGCAGTACTTC. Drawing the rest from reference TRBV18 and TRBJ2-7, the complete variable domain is NAGVMQNPRHLVRRRGQEARLRCSPMKGHSHVYWYRQLPEEGLKFMVYLQKENIIDESGMPKERFSAEFPKEGPSILRIQQVVRGDSAAYFCASSPTQTGPSYEQYFGPGTRLTVT.

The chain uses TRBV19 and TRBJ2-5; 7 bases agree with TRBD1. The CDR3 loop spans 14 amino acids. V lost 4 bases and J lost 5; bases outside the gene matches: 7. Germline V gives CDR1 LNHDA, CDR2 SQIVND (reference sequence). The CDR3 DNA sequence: TGTGCCAGTAGTACAAGGGGGCCTTCGGAGACCCAGTACTTC. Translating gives CASSTRGPSETQYF.

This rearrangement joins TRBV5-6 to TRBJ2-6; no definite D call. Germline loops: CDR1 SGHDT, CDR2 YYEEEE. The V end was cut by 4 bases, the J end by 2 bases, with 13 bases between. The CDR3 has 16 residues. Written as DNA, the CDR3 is TGTGCCAGCAGCCCTACTTTAGTAGCTGGGGCCAACGTCCTGACTTTC. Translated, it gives CASSPTLVAGANVLTF.

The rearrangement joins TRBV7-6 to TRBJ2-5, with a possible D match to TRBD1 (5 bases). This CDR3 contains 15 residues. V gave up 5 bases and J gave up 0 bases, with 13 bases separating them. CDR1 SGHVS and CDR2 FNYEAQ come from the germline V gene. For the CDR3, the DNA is TGTGCCAGCAGCCGGCGAGCAGGGTACCAAGAGACCCAGTACTTC. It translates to CASSRRAGYQETQYF.

This CDR3 is CASSLTGTSGGPGKQYF. In DNA form, the CDR3 reads TGCGCCAGCAGCCTGACCGGGACTAGCGGGGGGCCTGGGAAGCAGTACTTC. The chain recombines TRBV5-1 with TRBJ2-7; 15 nucleotides line up with TRBD2. This CDR3 spans 17 amino acids. The junction had 13 bases not matched to a gene; V was cut back by 4 bases and J by 8 bases. Germline CDR1 and CDR2: SGHRS and YFSETQ.

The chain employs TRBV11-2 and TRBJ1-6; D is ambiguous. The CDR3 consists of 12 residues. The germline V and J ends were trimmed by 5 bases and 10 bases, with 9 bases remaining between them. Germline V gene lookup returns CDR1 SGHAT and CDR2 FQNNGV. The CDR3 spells CASSPVRSPLHF. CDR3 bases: TGTGCCAGCAGCCCGGTTAGGTCACCCCTCCACTTT.

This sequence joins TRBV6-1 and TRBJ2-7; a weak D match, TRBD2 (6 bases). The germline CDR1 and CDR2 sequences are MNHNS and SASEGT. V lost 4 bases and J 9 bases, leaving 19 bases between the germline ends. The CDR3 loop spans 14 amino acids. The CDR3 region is CASSAPGEPWRQYF. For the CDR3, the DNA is TGTGCCAGCAGTGCCCCGGGGGAGCCGTGGCGGCAGTACTTC.

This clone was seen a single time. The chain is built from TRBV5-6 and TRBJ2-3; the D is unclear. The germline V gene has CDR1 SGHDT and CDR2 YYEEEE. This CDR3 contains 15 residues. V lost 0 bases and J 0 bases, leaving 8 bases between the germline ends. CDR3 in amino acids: CASSLGITSTDTQYF. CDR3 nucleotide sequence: TGTGCCAGCAGCTTGGGGATCACTAGCACAGATACGCAGTATTTT.

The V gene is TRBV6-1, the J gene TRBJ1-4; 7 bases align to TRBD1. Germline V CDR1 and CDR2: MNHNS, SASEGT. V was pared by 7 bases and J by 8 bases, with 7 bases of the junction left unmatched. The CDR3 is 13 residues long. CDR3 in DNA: TGTGCCAGCAAAACAGGGGTGGGGGAAAAACTGTTTTTT. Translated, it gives CASKTGVGEKLFF.

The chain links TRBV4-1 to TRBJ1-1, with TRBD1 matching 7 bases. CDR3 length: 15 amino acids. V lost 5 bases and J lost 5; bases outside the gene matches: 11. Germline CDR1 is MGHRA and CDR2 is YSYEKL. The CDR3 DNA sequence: TGCGCCAGCAGCGAGCGACAGGGACCGGGGACTGAAGCTTTCTTT. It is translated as CASSERQGPGTEAFF.

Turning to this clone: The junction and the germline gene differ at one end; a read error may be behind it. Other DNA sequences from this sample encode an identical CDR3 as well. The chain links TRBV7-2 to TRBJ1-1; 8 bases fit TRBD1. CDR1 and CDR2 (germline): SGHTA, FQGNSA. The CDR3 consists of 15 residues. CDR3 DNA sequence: TGTGCCAGCAGCCAACGACAGGGGATGAACACTGAAGCTTTCTTC. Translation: CASSQRQGMNTEAFF.

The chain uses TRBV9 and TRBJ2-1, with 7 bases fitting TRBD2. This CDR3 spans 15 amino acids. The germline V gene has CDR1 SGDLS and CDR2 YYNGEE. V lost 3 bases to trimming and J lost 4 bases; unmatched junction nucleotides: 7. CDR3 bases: TGTGCCAGCAGCGGAGGACTAGTCGTTTACAATGAGCAGTTCTTC. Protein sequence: CASSGGLVVYNEQFF.

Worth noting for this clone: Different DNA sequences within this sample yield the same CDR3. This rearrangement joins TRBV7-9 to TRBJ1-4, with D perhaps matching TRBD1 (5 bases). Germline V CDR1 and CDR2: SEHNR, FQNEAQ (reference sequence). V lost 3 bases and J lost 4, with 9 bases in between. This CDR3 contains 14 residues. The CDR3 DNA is TGTGCCAGCAGCTTGGGGGGTTTTAATGAAAAACTGTTTTTT. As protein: CASSLGGFNEKLFF.

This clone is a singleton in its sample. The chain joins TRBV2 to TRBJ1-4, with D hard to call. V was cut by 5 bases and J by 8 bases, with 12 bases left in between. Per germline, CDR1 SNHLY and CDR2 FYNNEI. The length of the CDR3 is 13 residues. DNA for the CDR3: TGTGCCAGCAGTCCCCAGACCAGGGAAAAACTGTTTTTT. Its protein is CASSPQTREKLFF.

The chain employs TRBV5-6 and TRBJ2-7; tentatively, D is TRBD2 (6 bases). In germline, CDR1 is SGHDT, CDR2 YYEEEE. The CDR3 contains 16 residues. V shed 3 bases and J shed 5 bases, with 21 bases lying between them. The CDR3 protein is CASSSPGLLEGDEQYF. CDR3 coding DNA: TGTGCCAGCAGCTCACCGGGACTTCTAGAAGGGGACGAGCAGTACTTC.